The clone carrying this T cell receptor (beta chain) was recorded at least ten times. Its antigen remains unidentified. The sample is drawn from a study of blood T cells in healthy people across ages. General study points: Diversity was higher, and naive CD4+ cells more numerous, in long-lived donors than in aged donors. Naive T cell percentage by flow cytometry tracked strongly with beta diversity.

Germline CDR1 is MDHEN and CDR2 is SYDVKM. This CDR3 comprises 13 residues. With 6 bases removed from V and 6 bases from J, the gap between germline ends came to 11 bases. A second PCR of 7 to 11 cycles used a sample-barcoded 5' primer and a J-beta primer mix. Via MiXCR, TCRdb re-called the 5' RACE reads, giving one row per CDR3 protein. The profile covers 600,000 to 800,000 distinct CDR3 sequences, with about 21% appearing a single time and roughly 3.4% taken by the ten largest. The TCR comes from a man between 65 and 85 years old in good health. The sequencing input was blood. The chain uses TRBV28 and TRBJ2-2, with D possibly TRBD2 on 6 matching bases. DNA of the CDR3: TGTGCCAGCAGCCTCGGGACTCCCGGGGAGCTGTTTTTT. It specifies CASSLGTPGELFF.